This is a list of T cell receptor beta chains from one sample in a study of blood T cell repertoires in COVID-19. Assay: immunoSEQ multiplex PCR; the TCRdb copy retains only in-frame clones and omits some. The sample holds 230,000 or so clones, approximately 84% seen once. The sequenced material came from peripheral blood. Receptors originate from a man between 40 and 49 years old with active or convalescent COVID-19. The CDR3 runs from the conserved cysteine through the conserved F or W. A D gene is named only where the DNA matches it firmly. Expanded clones get a size class; other rows say once, few or many, or leave the size out.

V gene,CDR3 length,clone size,J gene,D gene,CDR3 protein,CDR3 DNA
TRBV28,13,-,TRBJ1-2,TRBD1,CASSSQGAGGYTF,TGTGCCAGCAGTTCGCAGGGGGCCGGGGGCTACACCTTC
TRBV27,13,-,TRBJ1-1,TRBD1,CASSFRTGKEAFF,TGTGCCAGCAGTTTCCGGACAGGGAAAGAAGCTTTCTTT
TRBV27,15,-,TRBJ2-7,-,CASSFEVGGTYEQYF,TGTGCCAGCAGTTTCGAGGTAGGCGGAACCTACGAGCAGTACTTC
TRBV6-1,16,-,TRBJ2-7,-,CASSEEGTALSYEQYF,TGTGCCAGCAGTGAGGAGGGGACAGCCCTCTCCTACGAGCAGTACTTC
TRBV5-1,14,-,TRBJ1-1,-,CASSLGAMNTEAFF,TGCGCCAGCAGCTTGGGTGCTATGAACACTGAAGCTTTCTTT
TRBV12-3/TRBV12-4,11,-,TRBJ2-7,-,CASSPAYEQYF,TGTGCCAGCAGTCCAGCCTACGAGCAGTACTTC
TRBV27,13,once,TRBJ1-1,-,CASSLQGYTEAFF,TGTGCCAGCAGTTTACAGGGGTACACTGAAGCTTTCTTT
TRBV5-1,14,-,TRBJ2-3,TRBD2,CASSQAGGVDTQYF,TGCGCCAGCAGCCAGGCCGGGGGGGTGGATACGCAGTATTTT
TRBV27,17,-,TRBJ1-2,-,CASSLSGGYGSDYGYTF,TGTGCCAGCAGTTTATCGGGGGGGTATGGGTCGGACTATGGCTACACCTTC
TRBV4-2,15,-,TRBJ1-2,-,CASSQGTAQPEGYTF,TGTGCCAGCAGCCAAGGGACTGCCCAGCCTGAGGGCTACACCTTC
TRBV29-1,11,once,TRBJ2-7,-,CSVQAPYEQYF,TGCAGCGTCCAGGCCCCCTACGAGCAGTACTTC
TRBV11-2,14,-,TRBJ1-1,-,CASSWGQALTEAFF,TGTGCCAGCAGCTGGGGCCAGGCGTTAACTGAAGCTTTCTTT
TRBV28,15,-,TRBJ1-1,-,CAGSPGQRGNTEAFF,TGTGCCGGCTCACCTGGACAGAGAGGGAACACTGAAGCTTTCTTT
TRBV6-1,12,-,TRBJ2-7,-,CASSEVGQEQYF,TGTGCCAGCAGTGAAGTCGGACAGGAGCAGTACTTC
TRBV15,22,-,TRBJ1-5,-,CATSRDRWEPLEEEASNQPQHF,TGTGCCACCAGCAGAGATCGGTGGGAGCCCCTGGAAGAGGAAGCAAGCAATCAGCCCCAGCATTTT
TRBV7-9,15,-,TRBJ1-1,TRBD1,CASSLVKGAGTEAFF,TGTGCCAGCAGCTTAGTGAAGGGGGCGGGCACTGAAGCTTTCTTT
TRBV19,15,-,TRBJ2-7,TRBD2,CASSYQRGVSYEQYF,TGTGCCAGTAGTTACCAACGGGGGGTCTCCTACGAGCAGTACTTC
TRBV30,15,once,TRBJ1-6,-,CAHTGREPYNSPLHF,TGTGCCCATACCGGTAGAGAGCCCTATAATTCACCCCTCCACTTT
TRBV29-1,12,-,TRBJ2-3,-,CSVEFPGDTQYF,TGCAGCGTTGAATTTCCGGGGGATACGCAGTATTTT
TRBV27,14,-,TRBJ1-6,-,CASKVYGGNSPLHF,TGTGCCAGCAAAGTATACGGAGGGAATTCACCCCTCCACTTT
TRBV19,19,-,TRBJ1-1,TRBD1,CASSSYGYRGGKGNTEAFF,TGTGCCAGTAGTTCTTATGGATACAGGGGAGGTAAGGGAAACACTGAAGCTTTCTTT
TRBV6-5,14,-,TRBJ1-1,-,CASRTDTLNTEAFF,TGTGCCAGCAGGACGGACACCTTGAACACTGAAGCTTTCTTT
TRBV27,14,-,TRBJ2-7,TRBD1,CASSSQGANDEQYF,TGTGCCAGCAGTTCCCAGGGGGCTAACGACGAGCAGTACTTC
TRBV3-1/TRBV3-2,18,-,TRBJ2-1,TRBD2,CASSQDPSTSGIYNEQFF,TGTGCCAGCAGCCAAGACCCCTCAACTAGCGGAATTTACAATGAGCAGTTCTTC
TRBV28,13,-,TRBJ2-2,-,CASSLRNTGELFF,TGTGCCAGCAGTTTGCGGAACACCGGGGAGCTGTTTTTT
TRBV6-5,15,-,TRBJ1-1,TRBD1,CASSYSQGAMAEAFF,TGTGCCAGCAGTTACTCCCAGGGGGCGATGGCTGAAGCTTTCTTT
TRBV29-1,12,-,TRBJ2-7,-,CSVQGSTYEQYF,TGCAGCGTGCAGGGGAGCACCTACGAGCAGTACTTC
TRBV9,13,once,TRBJ2-6,-,CASSVRGPNVLTF,TGTGCCAGCAGCGTACGAGGGCCCAACGTCCTGACTTTC
TRBV10-3,14,-,TRBJ1-5,-,CAISNLGDNQPQHF,TGTGCCATCAGTAATCTGGGCGACAATCAGCCCCAGCATTTT
TRBV4-2,17,-,TRBJ1-2,-,CASSQDSTDSPYYGYTF,TGTGCCAGCAGCCAAGATTCCACGGACAGCCCTTACTATGGCTACACCTTC
TRBV4-1,16,-,TRBJ2-7,-,CASSQEVWAGIYEQYF,TGCGCCAGCAGCCAAGAAGTTTGGGCGGGTATCTACGAGCAGTACTTC
TRBV27,16,-,TRBJ2-1,TRBD2,CASSLLGLAEYNEQFF,TGTGCCAGCAGTTTACTCGGACTAGCGGAATACAATGAGCAGTTCTTC
TRBV6-5,15,-,TRBJ2-7,TRBD1,CASSYGQGITYEQYF,TGTGCCAGCAGTTACGGACAGGGGATCACCTACGAGCAGTACTTC
TRBV28,12,-,TRBJ1-5,-,CASSLGNQPQHF,TGTGCCAGCAGTCTCGGGAATCAGCCCCAGCATTTT
TRBV27,15,-,TRBJ2-1,TRBD1,CASSSDRDAYNEQFF,TGTGCCAGCAGCTCCGACAGGGATGCCTACAATGAGCAGTTCTTC
TRBV14,15,-,TRBJ1-4,TRBD1,CASSPRVQGNEKLFF,TGTGCCAGCAGCCCAAGAGTACAGGGGAATGAAAAACTGTTTTTT
TRBV19,14,-,TRBJ1-2,TRBD1,CASSGRGQGYGYTF,TGTGCCAGTAGTGGAAGAGGACAGGGGTATGGCTACACCTTC
TRBV2,13,-,TRBJ2-1,-,CASSVPRGNEQFF,TGTGCCAGCAGTGTCCCGAGAGGGAATGAGCAGTTCTTC
TRBV28,17,-,TRBJ1-1,TRBD1,CASRRTGTGLMNTEAFF,TGTGCCAGCAGAAGGACCGGGACAGGCCTAATGAACACTGAAGCTTTCTTT
TRBV7-2,16,-,TRBJ1-1,TRBD1,CASSTGTGGIWTEAFF,TGTGCCAGCAGCACAGGGACAGGGGGCATATGGACTGAAGCTTTCTTT
TRBV29-1,13,-,TRBJ2-7,-,CSVVGHEDYEQYF,TGCAGCGTCGTCGGCCACGAGGACTACGAGCAGTACTTC
TRBV9,13,-,TRBJ2-7,TRBD2,CASSKPGLGVQYF,TGTGCCAGCAGCAAACCGGGACTAGGCGTGCAGTACTTC
TRBV4-1,15,-,TRBJ2-7,TRBD1,CASSQEDRQSYEQYF,TGCGCCAGCAGCCAGGAGGACAGGCAATCCTACGAGCAGTACTTC
TRBV19,12,-,TRBJ2-5,-,CASRGGQETQYF,TGTGCCAGTAGGGGGGGACAAGAGACCCAGTACTTC
TRBV4-2,16,-,TRBJ2-2,TRBD2,CASSQGRGGNTGELFF,TGTGCCAGCAGCCAAGGCCGGGGGGGGAACACCGGGGAGCTGTTTTTT
TRBV6-5,12,-,TRBJ1-1,TRBD1,CATQDRGREAFF,TGTGCCACTCAGGACAGGGGGCGTGAAGCTTTCTTT
TRBV4-2,16,few,TRBJ2-1,-,CASSPYDSYSYNEQFF,TGTGCCAGCAGCCCATATGACTCCTACTCCTACAATGAGCAGTTCTTC
TRBV11-2,13,-,TRBJ2-7,-,CASVAASHYEQYF,TGTGCCAGCGTGGCCGCTAGCCACTACGAGCAGTACTTC
TRBV11-3,14,-,TRBJ1-1,-,CASSLNNGGTEAFF,TGTGCCAGCAGCCTTAATAACGGGGGAACTGAAGCTTTCTTT
TRBV27,17,-,TRBJ2-2,-,CASGETGLSSNTGELFF,TGTGCCAGCGGGGAGACAGGACTCTCCTCGAACACCGGGGAGCTGTTTTTT
TRBV2,14,-,TRBJ1-5,-,CASSDQGSNQPQHF,TGTGCCAGCAGTGACCAGGGAAGCAATCAGCCCCAGCATTTT
TRBV28,13,-,TRBJ1-5,-,CASTTDSNQPQHF,TGTGCCAGCACTACAGATAGCAATCAGCCCCAGCATTTT
TRBV30,17,-,TRBJ2-5,TRBD2,CAWSVPRGGGPAETQYF,TGTGCCTGGAGTGTCCCCCGCGGGGGAGGGCCTGCGGAGACCCAGTACTTC
TRBV30,19,-,TRBJ1-4,TRBD1,CACHTRDRGRGGTNEKLFF,TGTGCCTGCCATACCCGGGACAGGGGCCGGGGAGGGACTAATGAAAAACTGTTTTTT
TRBV9,18,-,TRBJ2-6,TRBD2,CASSLREAGGDGANVLTF,TGTGCCAGCAGCCTCAGGGAGGCGGGAGGGGACGGGGCCAACGTCCTGACTTTC
TRBV7-9,15,-,TRBJ1-1,-,CASRRLGSMNTEAFF,TGTGCCAGCAGGCGACTAGGGTCCATGAACACTGAAGCTTTCTTT
TRBV6-5,14,-,TRBJ1-1,-,CASSSEAVNTEAFF,TGTGCCAGCAGTTCCGAGGCTGTGAACACTGAAGCTTTCTTT
TRBV28,16,-,TRBJ1-2,-,CASSSGLSSVNYGYTF,TGTGCCAGCAGTTCAGGGTTATCGAGTGTTAACTATGGCTACACCTTC
TRBV5-4,17,-,TRBJ2-3,TRBD2,CASSLYLRRGETDTQYF,TGTGCCAGCAGCCTTTATTTAAGGCGGGGGGAGACAGATACGCAGTATTTT